This T cell receptor beta chain was sequenced in a study of T-cell reconstitution after alpha-beta-depleted transplantation in children. Construction of the TCRbeta library involved unique molecular identifiers. TCRdb reanalysed the PCR reads using MiXCR and keeps one entry per CDR3 protein. The repertoire holds 120,000 to 150,000 distinct CDR3 sequences, with 8% to 10% as singletons. About this clonotype: A junction boundary mismatches the germline segment, possibly from a read error.

CDR1 is SGHDN and CDR2 is FVKESK in the germline V gene. CDR3 length: 11 amino acids. The rearrangement uses TRBV14 and TRBJ2-5; D not resolved. The source material was PBMCs, mostly from graft donor cells, sampled 180 days after TCRalphabeta/CD19-depleted stem cell transplant. The sequence came from a female patient aged 2-15 years who had a stem cell transplant for congenital amegakaryocytic thrombocytopenia, so the T cells may come from the graft donor. The CDR3 reads CAGSQQETQYF. The CDR3 DNA is TGTGCCGGCAGCCAACAAGAGACCCAGTACTTC.